This TCR beta chain emerged from a study of cytomegalovirus exposure and HLA in healthy donors. Study-wide results and caveats: Only CMV serostatus was available as immune exposure information. In a later analysis, approximately 15,000 TCR beta sequences were associated with HLA alleles at 0.05 false discovery rate.

In the PCR, 60 Vbeta and 13 Jbeta primers were used. Profiled with immunoSEQ multiplex PCR; TCRdb holds only in-frame clones, not every one. The sample holds 150,000 to 180,000 clones, around 84% seen once. A note on this clone: Its antigen remains unknown.

These donors, healthy bone marrow donors, were studied. At sampling all donors were nominally healthy, likely with unrecorded immune exposures. The CDR3 runs to 13 residues. In germline, CDR1 is SGHTS, CDR2 YDEGEE. Trimming pared 0 bases from V and 8 bases from J, leaving 9 bases between. Sequencing was carried out using PBMCs. The sequence was collected from a woman in her thirties or forties in good health and CMV-seropositive. The genes are TRBV5-8 and TRBJ2-1; D remains unclear. The CDR3 DNA is TGTGCCAGCAGCTTGGATGGCGGTCATGAGCAGTTCTTC. This codes for CASSLDGGHEQFF.